Below are 20 T cell receptor beta chains sequenced from a single sample in a study of OX40 agonist ivuxolimab in advanced cancers. Libraries were prepared by immunoSEQ multiplex PCR; TCRdb keeps only in-frame clonotypes and omits some of them. There are about 80,000 clones in the sample; approximately 95% occur only once, and 9.5% to 11% lies in the top ten. The specimen comprised CD4+ or CD8+ T cells sorted from blood, sampled in a trial of the OX40 agonist ivuxolimab. Receptors originate from an adult with an advanced solid tumor such as melanoma, head and neck, liver or kidney cancer.

The rearrangement links TRBV7-9 to TRBJ2-2; D possibly corresponds to TRBD1 (6 bases). Trimming cost V 5 bases and J 0 bases, with 22 bases left between them. Germline lookup yields CDR1 SEHNR and CDR2 FQNEAQ (reference sequence). The CDR3 is 19 residues long. The CDR3 sequence: CASSTLYPTGFANTGELFF. CDR3 DNA sequence: TGTGCCAGCAGCACCCTTTATCCGACAGGCTTCGCGAACACCGGGGAGCTGTTTTTT.

The rearrangement uses TRBV6-5 and TRBJ1-2; 7 bases align to TRBD1. The V and J ends lost 8 bases and 4 bases, in that order; junction bases with no gene match: 7. CDR3 length: 13 residues. Germline CDR1 reads MNHEY; CDR2 reads SVGAGI. This CDR3 is CASGNRGFYGYTF. The CDR3 bases are TGTGCCAGCGGAAACAGGGGCTTCTATGGCTACACCTTC.

This rearrangement joins TRBV6-5 to TRBJ2-5, with 10 bases that match TRBD2. The CDR3 is made up of 15 amino acids. Germline V gene lookup returns CDR1 MNHEY and CDR2 SVGAGI. V lost 8 bases, J lost 5 bases, and 11 bases stayed unmatched. CDR3 sequence: CASLVAAGGWETQYF. For the CDR3, the DNA is TGTGCCAGCCTTGTGGCAGCGGGAGGGTGGGAGACCCAGTACTTC.

This rearrangement joins TRBV4-3 to TRBJ2-1; weak D call: TRBD1 (6 bases). V lost 5 bases to trimming and J lost 0 bases, with 11 bases between them. Germline-derived CDR1 and CDR2 are LGHNA and YSLEER. The CDR3 consists of 15 residues. The CDR3 coding sequence is TGCGCCAGCAGCGGGGGCAGGAGCTCCTACAATGAGCAGTTCTTC. This codes for CASSGGRSSYNEQFF.

This rearrangement joins TRBV4-3 to TRBJ2-1, with a weak D call TRBD2 (7 bases). The CDR3 has 15 residues. The V gene lost 0 bases and the J gene lost 9 bases, with 15 bases spanning the gap. Germline lookup yields CDR1 LGHNA and CDR2 YSLEER. CDR3 in DNA: TGCGCCAGCAGCCAAGAGCGGGGGCTTAGGGGTGAGCAGTTCTTC. It codes for CASSQERGLRGEQFF.

The gene calls are TRBV30 and TRBJ2-7, with D tentatively TRBD2 (6 bases). Germline V CDR1 and CDR2: GTSNPN, SVGIG (reference sequence). The length of the CDR3 is 14 residues. The V and J ends lost 5 bases and 0 bases respectively, with 14 bases between them. In nucleotides, the CDR3 is TGTGCCTGGGGACTACTAGCAAACTCCTACGAGCAGTACTTC. Protein: CAWGLLANSYEQYF.

This clone was counted a few times. The rearrangement joins TRBV7-9 to TRBJ2-7; 8 positions agree with TRBD1. Germline CDR1 reads SEHNR; CDR2 reads FQNEAQ (reference sequence). The CDR3 sequence is 19 residues long. V dropped 4 bases and J dropped 3; count of bases not matched to a gene: 20. CDR3 bases: TGTGCCAGCAGCTCTACCGCCGGGACAGGAGAAACAAAGGTCTACGAGCAGTACTTC. Amino acids: CASSSTAGTGETKVYEQYF.

The chain recombines TRBV5-4 with TRBJ2-3, with TRBD2 identical over 8 bases. Looked up from germline, CDR1 is SGHNT and CDR2 is YYREEE (reference sequence). This CDR3 spans 15 amino acids. V was clipped by 3 bases and J by 4 bases; unmatched bases: 7. Here the CDR3 DNA reads TGTGCCAGCAGCTCCCTTGGCGGGAGGCCAGATACGCAGTATTTT. It codes for CASSSLGGRPDTQYF.

The V and J genes are TRBV4-2 and TRBJ2-7; D unresolved. The V and J ends lost 0 bases and 6 bases respectively, with 15 bases between them. Germline loops: CDR1 LGHNA, CDR2 YNFKEQ. The CDR3 consists of 15 residues. CDR3: CASSQDRSSPGEQYF. In nucleotides, the CDR3 is TGTGCCAGCAGCCAAGATCGAAGTAGTCCAGGCGAGCAGTACTTC.

The chain employs TRBV2 and TRBJ2-5; D remains unclear. V lost 7 bases, J lost 7 bases, and 7 bases lay in between. The germline V gene encodes CDR1 SNHLY and CDR2 FYNNEI. The CDR3 length is 10 residues. CDR3 protein: CASTGGTQYF. CDR3 nucleotide sequence: TGTGCCAGCACGGGCGGGACCCAGTACTTC.

This sequence joins TRBV10-3 and TRBJ2-7; TRBD2 aligns across 8 bases. In germline, CDR1 is ENHRY, CDR2 SYGVKD. The CDR3 sequence is 14 residues long. V trimming: 8 bases; J trimming: 0 bases; junction bases outside the gene matches: 6. The CDR3: CAISPAGASYEQYF. The CDR3 nucleotides are TGTGCCATCTCCCCAGCGGGGGCCTCCTACGAGCAGTACTTC.

This chain connects TRBV6-5 to TRBJ1-2; D uncertain. The CDR3 runs 15 residues. CDR1 and CDR2 from the germline V gene are MNHEY and SVGAGI. Trimming took 2 bases from V and 0 from J, leaving 10 bases between them. The DNA of the CDR3 is TGTGCCAGCAGTTACGGATCCGGGGCTAACTATGGCTACACCTTC. Amino acid sequence: CASSYGSGANYGYTF.

The chain has TRBV7-9 and TRBJ1-2; D possibly corresponds to TRBD1 (5 bases). Germline loops: CDR1 SEHNR, CDR2 FQNEAQ (reference sequence). Between the trimmed V and J ends, which lost 7 bases and 1 base, there was a span of 13 bases. The CDR3 contains 14 residues. The CDR3 loop is CASTPTENNYGYTF. The CDR3 coding sequence is TGTGCCAGCACCCCGACAGAAAATAACTATGGCTACACCTTC.

The chain has TRBV7-9 and TRBJ2-5; D may be TRBD1 or TRBD2 (5 bases each). CDR3 length: 13 amino acids. CDR1 is SEHNR, CDR2 FQNEAQ, per germline (reference sequence). V was clipped by 7 bases and J by 1 base, with 10 bases between them. CDR3 bases: TGTGCCAGCACTTATGGGGGCCAAGAGACCCAGTACTTC. Translation gives CASTYGGQETQYF.

This chain connects TRBV29-1 to TRBJ2-5, with 9 bases lining up with TRBD1. Germline CDR1 SQVTM, CDR2 ANQGSEA. The CDR3 runs to 15 residues. V was clipped by 4 bases and J by 2 bases; unmatched bases: 8. CDR3 DNA: TGCAGCGTTGGCAGGACAGGGGAGATGCAAGAGACCCAGTACTTC. This encodes CSVGRTGEMQETQYF.

The chain links TRBV27 to TRBJ2-1; D unclear. Deletions cut 0 bases from V and 3 bases from J, with 0 bases between. Looked up from germline, CDR1 is MNHEY and CDR2 is SMNVEV (reference sequence). The CDR3 has 12 residues. The CDR3 is CASSLSYNEQFF. CDR3 sequence (DNA): TGTGCCAGCAGTTTATCCTACAATGAGCAGTTCTTC.

The V call is TRBV6-6, the J call TRBJ2-7, with D hard to call. V dropped 5 bases and J dropped 3 bases, with 14 bases sitting between them. The CDR3 covers 14 residues. Germline V lookup: CDR1 MNHNY, CDR2 SVGAGI (reference sequence). The CDR3 DNA is TGTGCCAGCAGTCCCCCGGACGGTATCTACGAGCAGTACTTC. Translating it yields CASSPPDGIYEQYF.

The gene calls are TRBV30 and TRBJ2-7, with 11 bases aligning to TRBD2. Trimming at V came to 3 bases and at J to 2 bases, leaving 3 bases not matched to a gene. Germline loops: CDR1 GTSNPN, CDR2 SVGIG (reference sequence). This CDR3 is 14 amino acids long. The DNA of the CDR3 is TGTGCCTGGAGCGGACTAGCGGGCCCCTACGAGCAGTACTTC. It specifies CAWSGLAGPYEQYF.

The chain combines TRBV13 with TRBJ2-3; maybe TRBD2 (5 bases). V was pared by 5 bases and J by 4 bases, with 19 bases between. CDR1 and CDR2 from the germline V gene are PRHDT and FYEKMQ (reference sequence). This CDR3 comprises 16 residues. Written as DNA, the CDR3 is TGTGCCAGCAGCCCACCCCCACTAGACCGTTCAGATACGCAGTATTTT. Encoded protein: CASSPPPLDRSDTQYF.

This chain uses TRBV30 with TRBJ2-7; no firm D call. Germline-derived CDR1 and CDR2 are GTSNPN and SVGIG (reference sequence). This CDR3 is built from 14 residues. V was shortened by 0 bases and J by 4 bases, with 13 bases between the two germline ends. In nucleotides, the CDR3 is TGTGCCTGGAGTGTACGATCGCTCCGATACGAGCAGTACTTC. Protein product: CAWSVRSLRYEQYF.